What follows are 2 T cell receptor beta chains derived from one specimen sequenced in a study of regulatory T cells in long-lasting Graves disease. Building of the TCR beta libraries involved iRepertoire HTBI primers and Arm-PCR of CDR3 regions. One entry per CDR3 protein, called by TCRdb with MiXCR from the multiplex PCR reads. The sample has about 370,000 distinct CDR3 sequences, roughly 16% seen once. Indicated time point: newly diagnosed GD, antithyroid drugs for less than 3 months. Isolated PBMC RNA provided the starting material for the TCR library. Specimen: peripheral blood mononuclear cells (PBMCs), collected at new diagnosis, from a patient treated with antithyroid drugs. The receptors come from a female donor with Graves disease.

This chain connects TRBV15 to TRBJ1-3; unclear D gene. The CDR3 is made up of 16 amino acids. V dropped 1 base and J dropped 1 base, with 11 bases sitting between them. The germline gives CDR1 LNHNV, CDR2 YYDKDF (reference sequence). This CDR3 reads CATSRVGGGSGNTIYF. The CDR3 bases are TGTGCCACCAGCAGAGTGGGCGGCGGATCTGGAAACACCATATATTTT.

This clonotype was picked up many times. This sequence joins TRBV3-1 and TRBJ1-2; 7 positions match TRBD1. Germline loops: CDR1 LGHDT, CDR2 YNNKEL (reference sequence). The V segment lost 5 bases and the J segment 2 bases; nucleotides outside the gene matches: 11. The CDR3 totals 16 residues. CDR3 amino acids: CASSRGQGIPNYGYTF. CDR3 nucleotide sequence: TGTGCCAGCAGCAGGGGGCAGGGGATACCCAACTATGGCTACACCTTC.